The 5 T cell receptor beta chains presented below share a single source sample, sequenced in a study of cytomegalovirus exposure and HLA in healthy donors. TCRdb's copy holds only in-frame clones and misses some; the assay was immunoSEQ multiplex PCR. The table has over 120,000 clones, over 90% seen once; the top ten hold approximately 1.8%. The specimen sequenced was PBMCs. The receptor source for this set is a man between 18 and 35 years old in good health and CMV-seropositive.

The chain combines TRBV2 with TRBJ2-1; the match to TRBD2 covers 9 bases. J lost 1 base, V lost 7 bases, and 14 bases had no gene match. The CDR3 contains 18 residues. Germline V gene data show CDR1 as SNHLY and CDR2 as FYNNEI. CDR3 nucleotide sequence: TGTGCCAGCAACCCCCGTGGAGTAGCGGGAGCGTCCTACAATGAGCAGTTCTTC. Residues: CASNPRGVAGASYNEQFF.

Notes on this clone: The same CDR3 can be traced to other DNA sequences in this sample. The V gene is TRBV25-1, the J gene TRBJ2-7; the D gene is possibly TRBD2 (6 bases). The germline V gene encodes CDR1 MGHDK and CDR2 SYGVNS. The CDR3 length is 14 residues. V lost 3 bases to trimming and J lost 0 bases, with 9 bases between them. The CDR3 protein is CASSEHGGSYEQYF. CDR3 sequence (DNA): TGTGCCAGCAGTGAGCACGGGGGCTCCTACGAGCAGTACTTC.

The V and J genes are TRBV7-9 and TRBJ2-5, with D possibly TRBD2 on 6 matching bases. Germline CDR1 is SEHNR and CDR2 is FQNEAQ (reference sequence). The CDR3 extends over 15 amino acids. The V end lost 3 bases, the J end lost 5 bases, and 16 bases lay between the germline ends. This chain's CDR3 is CASSLPPTGRETQYF. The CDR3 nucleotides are TGTGCCAGCAGCTTGCCCCCAACGGGGAGGGAGACCCAGTACTTC.

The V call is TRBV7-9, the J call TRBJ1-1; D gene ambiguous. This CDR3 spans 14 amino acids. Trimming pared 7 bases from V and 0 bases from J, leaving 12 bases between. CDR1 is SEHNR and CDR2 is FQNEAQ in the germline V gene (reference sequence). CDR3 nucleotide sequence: TGTGCCAGCATCGGTCCCGAGATGAACACTGAAGCTTTCTTT. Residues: CASIGPEMNTEAFF.

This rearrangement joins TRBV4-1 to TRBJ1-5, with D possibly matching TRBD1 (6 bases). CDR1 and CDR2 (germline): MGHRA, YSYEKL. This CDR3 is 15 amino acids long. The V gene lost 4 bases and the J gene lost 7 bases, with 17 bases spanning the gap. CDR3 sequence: CASSLYSGEGQPQHF. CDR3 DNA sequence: TGCGCCAGCAGCCTGTATTCAGGGGAGGGACAGCCCCAGCATTTT.